These T cell receptor beta chains were read from a single sample in a study of identical twins. MiXCR was run by TCRdb on the 5' RACE reads, yielding one entry per CDR3 protein. The top ten hold roughly 1.5% of the sample, which has about 890,000 distinct CDR3 sequences, roughly an eighth seen once. This sample was shared with a second study, whose subject was yellow fever vaccine responses in identical twins.

Input material: PBMCs. The receptors were sampled from a woman aged 18-35 years in good health. Each CDR3 is given with its conserved first and last residue. D genes are given only for firm matches. A clone size is listed for some rows: how often the clone was seen (once, few, many), or a class if it is expanded.

J gene: TRBJ2-3; clone size: .; D gene: TRBD2; V gene: TRBV11-2; CDR3 protein: CASSLDLVSGGYGTQYF; CDR3 DNA: TGTGCCAGCAGCTTAGATCTCGTGAGCGGGGGGTACGGTACGCAGTATTTT
J gene: TRBJ2-7; clone size: .; D gene: TRBD1; V gene: TRBV2; CDR3 protein: CASSEYRGSSYEQYF; CDR3 DNA: TGTGCCAGCAGTGAATACAGGGGGAGCTCCTACGAGCAGTACTTC
J gene: TRBJ1-4; clone size: few; D gene: .; V gene: TRBV7-2; CDR3 protein: CASSLSVLAGTTNEKLFF; CDR3 DNA: TGTGCCAGCAGCTTATCGGTCTTAGCGGGGACAACTAATGAAAAACTGTTTTTT
J gene: TRBJ1-2; clone size: .; D gene: .; V gene: TRBV28; CDR3 protein: CASSGQTKGYGYTF; CDR3 DNA: TGTGCCAGCAGTGGGCAAACAAAGGGCTATGGCTACACCTTC
J gene: TRBJ1-4; clone size: many; D gene: .; V gene: TRBV12-3/TRBV12-4; CDR3 protein: CASSPAGTEKLFF; CDR3 DNA: TGTGCCAGCAGCCCGGCAGGGACCGAAAAACTGTTTTTT
J gene: TRBJ1-2; clone size: few; D gene: .; V gene: TRBV29-1; CDR3 protein: CSGRDANYGYTF; CDR3 DNA: TGCAGCGGTCGGGACGCGAACTATGGCTACACCTTC
J gene: TRBJ2-3; clone size: .; D gene: .; V gene: TRBV2; CDR3 protein: CASSAQGTQYF; CDR3 DNA: TGTGCCAGCAGCGCCCAGGGTACGCAGTATTTT
J gene: TRBJ2-7; clone size: .; D gene: .; V gene: TRBV7-2; CDR3 protein: CASSLHGPSRGEQYF; CDR3 DNA: TGTGCCAGCAGCTTACACGGGCCTTCCCGAGGCGAGCAGTACTTC
J gene: TRBJ2-3; clone size: many; D gene: .; V gene: TRBV4-1; CDR3 protein: CASSQVSSTDTQYF; CDR3 DNA: TGCGCCAGCAGCCAAGTGTCGAGCACAGATACGCAGTATTTT
J gene: TRBJ2-2; clone size: few; D gene: .; V gene: TRBV10-2; CDR3 protein: CASRGDSNTGELFF; CDR3 DNA: TGCGCCAGCAGGGGGGACTCGAACACCGGGGAGCTGTTTTTT
J gene: TRBJ2-3; clone size: few; D gene: .; V gene: TRBV20-1; CDR3 protein: CSARATRPDADTQYF; CDR3 DNA: TGCAGTGCTAGGGCTACTAGGCCTGACGCAGATACGCAGTATTTT
J gene: TRBJ2-2; clone size: few; D gene: TRBD2; V gene: TRBV6-2/TRBV6-3; CDR3 protein: CASMIAGVDTGELFF; CDR3 DNA: TGTGCCAGCATGATCGCGGGGGTTGACACCGGGGAGCTGTTTTTT
J gene: TRBJ2-5; clone size: few; D gene: .; V gene: TRBV6-1; CDR3 protein: CASSEEELRIEETQYF; CDR3 DNA: TGTGCCAGCAGTGAAGAGGAGCTAAGGATAGAAGAGACCCAGTACTTC
J gene: TRBJ1-1; clone size: many; D gene: .; V gene: TRBV20-1; CDR3 protein: CSARDFRGNTEAFF; CDR3 DNA: TGCAGTGCTAGAGATTTCCGCGGGAACACTGAAGCTTTCTTT
J gene: TRBJ2-1; clone size: .; D gene: .; V gene: TRBV27; CDR3 protein: CASSFFDRPSSYNEQFF; CDR3 DNA: TGTGCCAGCAGTTTCTTCGACCGCCCGAGCTCCTACAATGAGCAGTTCTTC
J gene: TRBJ2-6; clone size: few; D gene: .; V gene: TRBV7-2; CDR3 protein: CASSLEYGANVLTF; CDR3 DNA: TGTGCCAGCAGCTTAGAATATGGGGCCAACGTCCTGACTTTC
J gene: TRBJ2-1; clone size: few; D gene: .; V gene: TRBV5-4; CDR3 protein: CASSLVTRPEQFF; CDR3 DNA: TGTGCCAGCAGCTTGGTTACCAGGCCAGAGCAGTTCTTC
J gene: TRBJ2-2; clone size: few; D gene: TRBD2; V gene: TRBV25-1; CDR3 protein: CASSALGLADNTGELFF; CDR3 DNA: TGTGCCAGCAGTGCCTTGGGACTAGCGGACAACACCGGGGAGCTGTTTTTT
J gene: TRBJ2-1; clone size: few; D gene: .; V gene: TRBV7-9; CDR3 protein: CASSLAFKDNEQFF; CDR3 DNA: TGTGCCAGCAGCTTAGCCTTTAAGGACAATGAGCAGTTCTTC
J gene: TRBJ2-1; clone size: .; D gene: TRBD1; V gene: TRBV7-9; CDR3 protein: CASSPTRQGSSYNEQFF; CDR3 DNA: TGTGCCAGCAGCCCAACGAGACAGGGGAGCTCCTACAATGAGCAGTTCTTC
J gene: TRBJ1-5; clone size: .; D gene: .; V gene: TRBV12-3/TRBV12-4; CDR3 protein: CASSQEESNQPQHF; CDR3 DNA: TGTGCCAGCAGTCAGGAGGAGAGCAATCAGCCCCAGCATTTT
J gene: TRBJ2-1; clone size: few; D gene: TRBD2; V gene: TRBV11-2; CDR3 protein: CASSPIAGVIGEQFF; CDR3 DNA: TGTGCCAGCAGCCCCATAGCGGGAGTAATCGGTGAGCAGTTCTTC
J gene: TRBJ2-3; clone size: .; D gene: .; V gene: TRBV12-3/TRBV12-4; CDR3 protein: CASSPLQGRAQYF; CDR3 DNA: TGTGCCAGCAGTCCACTACAGGGAAGGGCGCAGTATTTT
J gene: TRBJ2-2; clone size: few; D gene: .; V gene: TRBV2; CDR3 protein: CASSEGRNTGELFF; CDR3 DNA: TGTGCCAGCAGTGAAGGTCGGAACACCGGGGAGCTGTTTTTT
J gene: TRBJ1-1; clone size: many; D gene: TRBD1; V gene: TRBV3-1; CDR3 protein: CASSYFDRGVTEAFF; CDR3 DNA: TGTGCCAGCAGCTACTTTGACAGGGGAGTAACTGAAGCTTTCTTT
J gene: TRBJ2-3; clone size: few; D gene: .; V gene: TRBV9; CDR3 protein: CASSVASDTQYF; CDR3 DNA: TGTGCCAGCAGCGTAGCTAGCGATACGCAGTATTTT
J gene: TRBJ2-7; clone size: few; D gene: .; V gene: TRBV12-3/TRBV12-4; CDR3 protein: CASSADNYEQYF; CDR3 DNA: TGTGCCAGCAGCGCGGACAACTACGAGCAGTACTTC
J gene: TRBJ2-1; clone size: many; D gene: .; V gene: TRBV5-1; CDR3 protein: CASSLVGEGNEQFF; CDR3 DNA: TGCGCCAGCAGCTTGGTTGGGGAAGGCAATGAGCAGTTCTTC
J gene: TRBJ2-3; clone size: few; D gene: TRBD2; V gene: TRBV5-5; CDR3 protein: CASSLLGGTSGSTDTQYF; CDR3 DNA: TGTGCCAGCAGCTTGCTAGGGGGGACTAGCGGATCAACAGATACGCAGTATTTT
J gene: TRBJ2-1; clone size: many; D gene: TRBD2; V gene: TRBV20-1; CDR3 protein: CSASQRGPLSEQFF; CDR3 DNA: TGCAGTGCTAGCCAGCGGGGGCCTCTATCGGAGCAGTTCTTC
J gene: TRBJ2-5; clone size: few; D gene: TRBD2; V gene: TRBV29-1; CDR3 protein: CSVVLAGGQETQYF; CDR3 DNA: TGCAGCGTTGTACTAGCGGGGGGCCAAGAGACCCAGTACTTC
J gene: TRBJ2-1; clone size: few; D gene: TRBD2; V gene: TRBV9; CDR3 protein: CASGGTSGKWF; CDR3 DNA: TGTGCCAGCGGGGGGACTAGCGGGAAGTGGTTC
J gene: TRBJ2-1; clone size: many; D gene: TRBD2; V gene: TRBV7-9; CDR3 protein: CASTHLGSGRFENEQFF; CDR3 DNA: TGTGCCAGCACCCACTTGGGGAGCGGGAGATTCGAGAATGAGCAGTTCTTC
J gene: TRBJ2-1; clone size: .; D gene: TRBD1; V gene: TRBV28; CDR3 protein: CASTPGLTGAYNEQFF; CDR3 DNA: TGTGCCAGCACCCCCGGGCTGACAGGGGCTTATAATGAGCAGTTCTTC
J gene: TRBJ1-1; clone size: .; D gene: .; V gene: TRBV5-1; CDR3 protein: CASSFDTPNTEAFF; CDR3 DNA: TGCGCCAGCAGCTTTGACACCCCGAACACTGAAGCTTTCTTC
J gene: TRBJ2-2; clone size: .; D gene: TRBD2; V gene: TRBV25-1; CDR3 protein: CASRGLAGGINTGELFF; CDR3 DNA: TGTGCCAGCAGGGGCTTGGCGGGAGGTATAAACACCGGGGAGCTGTTTTTT
J gene: TRBJ2-1; clone size: .; D gene: TRBD1; V gene: TRBV12-3/TRBV12-4; CDR3 protein: CASSWTGFEQFF; CDR3 DNA: TGTGCCAGCAGTTGGACAGGATTTGAGCAGTTCTTC
J gene: TRBJ1-1; clone size: .; D gene: .; V gene: TRBV12-3/TRBV12-4; CDR3 protein: CASTTSRGAFF; CDR3 DNA: TGTGCCAGCACCACGTCCCGAGGCGCTTTCTTT
J gene: TRBJ2-1; clone size: .; D gene: .; V gene: TRBV3-1; CDR3 protein: CASSQEWGNNEQFF; CDR3 DNA: TGTGCCAGCAGCCAAGAATGGGGAAACAATGAGCAGTTCTTC
J gene: TRBJ2-2; clone size: .; D gene: .; V gene: TRBV9; CDR3 protein: CASSVEGEPNTGELFF; CDR3 DNA: TGTGCCAGCAGCGTAGAGGGGGAGCCGAACACCGGGGAGCTGTTTTTT
J gene: TRBJ2-1; clone size: .; D gene: .; V gene: TRBV7-4; CDR3 protein: CASSQTARTASSYNEQFF; CDR3 DNA: TGTGCCAGCAGCCAAACCGCACGGACGGCTAGCTCCTACAATGAGCAGTTCTTC
J gene: TRBJ2-2; clone size: many; D gene: .; V gene: TRBV12-3/TRBV12-4; CDR3 protein: CASVGPNTGELFF; CDR3 DNA: TGTGCCAGCGTCGGTCCGAACACCGGGGAGCTGTTTTTT
J gene: TRBJ2-1; clone size: many; D gene: TRBD2; V gene: TRBV29-1; CDR3 protein: CSVSSGGANEQFF; CDR3 DNA: TGCAGCGTTTCTAGCGGGGGGGCCAATGAGCAGTTCTTC
J gene: TRBJ1-4; clone size: .; D gene: .; V gene: TRBV3-1; CDR3 protein: CASSQPVGEKLFF; CDR3 DNA: TGTGCCAGCAGCCAACCTGTAGGGGAAAAACTGTTTTTT
J gene: TRBJ2-1; clone size: few; D gene: TRBD2; V gene: TRBV20-1; CDR3 protein: CSARPPGLEGYNEQFF; CDR3 DNA: TGCAGTGCTAGGCCGCCGGGACTAGAGGGCTACAATGAGCAGTTCTTC
J gene: TRBJ2-1; clone size: .; D gene: .; V gene: TRBV5-8; CDR3 protein: CASRTRGSYNEQFF; CDR3 DNA: TGTGCCAGCAGAACCAGGGGCTCCTACAATGAGCAGTTCTTC
J gene: TRBJ1-3; clone size: few; D gene: .; V gene: TRBV6-1; CDR3 protein: CASSETISSGNTIYF; CDR3 DNA: TGTGCCAGCAGTGAAACTATCAGCTCTGGAAACACCATATATTTT
J gene: TRBJ2-1; clone size: few; D gene: TRBD1; V gene: TRBV5-1; CDR3 protein: CASSLMQGDNEQFF; CDR3 DNA: TGCGCCAGCAGCTTGATGCAGGGGGACAATGAGCAGTTCTTC
J gene: TRBJ2-2; clone size: many; D gene: .; V gene: TRBV12-3/TRBV12-4; CDR3 protein: CASTTSGVFSGELFF; CDR3 DNA: TGTGCCAGCACCACCTCGGGGGTTTTTTCCGGGGAGCTGTTTTTT
J gene: TRBJ2-3; clone size: few; D gene: TRBD2; V gene: TRBV5-1; CDR3 protein: CASSLEAGEADTQYF; CDR3 DNA: TGCGCCAGCAGCTTGGAGGCGGGAGAGGCGGATACGCAGTATTTT
J gene: TRBJ2-7; clone size: .; D gene: TRBD2; V gene: TRBV29-1; CDR3 protein: CSVGITSGRSGEQYF; CDR3 DNA: TGCAGCGTTGGAATTACTAGCGGGAGAAGTGGCGAGCAGTACTTC
J gene: TRBJ2-1; clone size: few; D gene: TRBD2; V gene: TRBV7-6; CDR3 protein: CASSLGLAGDYNEQFF; CDR3 DNA: TGTGCCAGCAGCTTAGGTTTAGCGGGTGACTACAATGAGCAGTTCTTC
J gene: TRBJ2-1; clone size: .; D gene: .; V gene: TRBV7-2; CDR3 protein: CASSSPSSAEQFF; CDR3 DNA: TGTGCCAGCAGCTCCCCCTCCAGCGCGGAGCAGTTCTTC
J gene: TRBJ2-1; clone size: .; D gene: .; V gene: TRBV7-9; CDR3 protein: CASSTGGTYYNEQFF; CDR3 DNA: TGTGCCAGCAGCACAGGAGGAACTTACTACAATGAGCAGTTCTTC